Listed below are T cell receptor beta chains from one sample, sequenced in a study of blood T cell repertoires in COVID-19. Here immunoSEQ multiplex PCR was the method, and the copy in TCRdb shows in-frame clones only, minus some. The sample lists 150,000 to 250,000 clones, about 85% occurring once. Sequencing was performed on PBMCs or T cells enriched from blood (not recorded which). These receptors originate from a woman younger than 45 who had recovered from COVID-19. Both conserved end residues are trimmed from each CDR3. Clone size, where shown, is once, few, many, or a class for clones that have expanded.

j_call v_call clone_size cdr3_aa
TRBJ2-2 TRBV24-1 NA ATSDLQGTNTGELF
TRBJ2-3 TRBV24-1 NA ATSDSDRGPADTQY
TRBJ1-1 TRBV21-1 NA ASSKESQGVNTEAF
TRBJ2-7 TRBV5-6 NA ASSIDSLSYEQY
TRBJ2-5 TRBV24-1 once ATSDPGLAGTAQETQY
TRBJ1-1 TRBV6-6 NA ASSYPSTENTEAF
TRBJ2-7 TRBV5-1 once ASSQTASGRSYEQY
TRBJ2-4 TRBV6-2/TRBV6-3 NA ASSYSLAGGPGYGKNIQY
TRBJ2-3 TRBV15 NA ATSRTRDRSTSTDTQY
TRBJ1-5 TRBV7-2 NA ASSLGTVNQPQH
TRBJ2-5 TRBV29-1 NA SVEVGAQETQY
TRBJ1-5 TRBV3-1/TRBV3-2 once ASSQDYGGGQPQH
TRBJ1-6 TRBV6-2/TRBV6-3 NA ASSYLGTATNPSSNSPLH
TRBJ2-7 TRBV7-8 NA ASSFPGLAGVPGEQY
TRBJ1-3 TRBV4-2 NA ASSQDRNGGDTIY
TRBJ2-2 TRBV6-5 NA ASSKDISAGELF
TRBJ1-3 TRBV13 few ASSLGREGGGNTIY
TRBJ1-1 TRBV9 NA ASSVPDSNTEAF
TRBJ2-2 TRBV7-2 NA ASSLETRRTGELF
TRBJ1-3 TRBV7-2 NA ASSQETGSGNTIY
TRBJ2-3 TRBV19 NA ASSTYRGGTDTQY
TRBJ1-2 TRBV10-2 NA ASSPQGSYGYT
TRBJ1-4 TRBV4-3 NA ASSPNREKLF
TRBJ1-2 TRBV7-9 once ASSGTGENGYT
TRBJ1-5 TRBV7-2 few ASSSGRYQPQH
TRBJ2-5 TRBV5-4 NA ASSLELAEETQY
TRBJ2-2 TRBV30 NA AWSVYLPGQGATGELF
TRBJ1-2 TRBV7-2 NA ASSLRGFYGYT
TRBJ2-7 TRBV7-2 NA ASSFGLARSYEQY
TRBJ2-5 TRBV4-3 NA ASSQDNRSNQETQY
TRBJ1-2 TRBV6-5 NA ASRTGVYGYT
TRBJ1-2 TRBV29-1 NA SVDSGQGAGYGYT
TRBJ2-6 TRBV6-6 NA ASGTADSGANVLT
TRBJ1-4 TRBV4-1 NA ASSQKGSPTNEKLF
TRBJ1-2 TRBV9 NA ASSRDRSNGYT
TRBJ2-7 TRBV4-3 NA ASSQGTGTYEQY
TRBJ2-1 TRBV7-2 NA ASSPDRRVNEQF
TRBJ1-3 TRBV30 NA AWSPPGTSRNTIY
TRBJ1-5 TRBV10-3 NA VVDRGRLISNQPQH
TRBJ2-7 TRBV30 NA AWCRNGRGEQY
TRBJ2-7 TRBV10-1 few ASSGPPLAGGNARYEQY
TRBJ1-2 TRBV7-9 NA ASSFEGSYGYT
TRBJ1-5 TRBV2 NA ALSGKSNQPQH
TRBJ1-1 TRBV7-9 NA ASSGPGTGRMNTEAF
TRBJ1-3 TRBV19 NA ASSPRESGNTIY
TRBJ2-7 TRBV30 NA AWSRGEEHEQY
TRBJ1-2 TRBV11-2 NA ASSFAGSDYGYT
TRBJ1-5 TRBV6-5 NA ASRVAGNQPQH
TRBJ2-5 TRBV3-1/TRBV3-2 once ASSHGGGLGPQY
TRBJ1-1 TRBV5-1 NA ASSSGQGAFVTEAF
TRBJ1-6 TRBV30 NA ACDRYSYNSPLH
TRBJ2-7 TRBV5-1 NA ASSLGRETGEQY
TRBJ2-3 TRBV19 NA ASSTGLAGMADTQY
TRBJ1-5 TRBV19 few ASSRRGDSNQPQH
TRBJ1-1 TRBV7-2 NA ASSLAQGSTEAF
TRBJ1-6 TRBV13 once ASSPDRGNSPLH
TRBJ1-2 TRBV3-1/TRBV3-2 once ASTPAGGLDYGYT
TRBJ2-6 TRBV6-2/TRBV6-3 once ASSYTYSSGANVLT
TRBJ2-3 TRBV6-2/TRBV6-3 NA ASSPRRTGERNTQY